This T cell receptor (beta chain) was sequenced for a study of shared clonotypes between healthy human individuals. This CDR3 comprises 14 residues. Per the germline V gene, CDR1 is SGHVS and CDR2 is FNYEAQ. Trimming shortened V by 6 bases and J by 2 bases, and 13 bases separated the two germline ends. Sequenced by immunoSEQ multiplex PCR; TCRdb stores in-frame clones only, minus some. The sample has under 1 million clones; 85% to 95% are singletons. Naive CD8 populations comprised CD45RO-negative cells positively selected for CCR7, excluding terminally differentiated effector memory CD45RA+ cells. This TCR derives from a man aged 30 to 45 in good health. The specimen sequenced was naive CD8+ T cells sorted from blood. The rearrangement joins TRBV7-6 to TRBJ2-5, with D perhaps assigned TRBD1 or TRBD2 (5 bases each). The DNA for the CDR3 is TGTGCCAGCAGGGGGGTAGGGCTTCAAGAGACCCAGTACTTC. Translating it yields CASRGVGLQETQYF.